This T cell receptor (beta chain) came from a study of T-cell reconstitution after alpha-beta-depleted transplantation in children. Preparation of the TCRbeta library used unique molecular identifiers. Using its own MiXCR run on the PCR reads, TCRdb lists one record per CDR3 protein. Here the sample spans more than 550,000 distinct CDR3 sequences, about 10% being singletons. This clonotype was seen repeatedly, ten times or more. The germline V and J ends were trimmed by 0 bases and 7 bases, with 13 bases remaining between them. Per germline, CDR1 LNHNV and CDR2 YYDKDF (reference sequence). The CDR3 length is 15 residues.

This TCR derives from a human donor who donated a stem cell graft to a child with acute myeloid leukemia. The rearrangement joins TRBV15 to TRBJ2-1; D remains unclear. This sample comprised PBMCs from the stem cell graft donor, obtained from the stem cell graft. The CDR3 region has the DNA TGTGCCACCAGCAGAGATCTTGTCCTACCGAATGAGCAGTTCTTC. Protein sequence: CATSRDLVLPNEQFF.